What follows are 30 T cell receptor beta chains derived from one specimen sequenced in a study of T cell changes during pregnancy in multiple sclerosis. Sequencing used immunoSEQ multiplex PCR; TCRdb keeps in-frame clones, though not all of them. Of over 85,000 clones detected, 91% appear once; the ten largest clones hold less than 2%. The sequences come from peripheral blood, collected after pregnancy. The receptors shown here come from a female donor in good health, enrolled as a control in a pregnancy study.

This clone was found once. CDR3 loop: CASSVGGGAHEQYF. CDR3 in DNA: TGTGCCAGCAGCGTCGGCGGGGGGGCCCACGAGCAGTACTTC. This sequence joins TRBV9 and TRBJ2-7, with 9 positions matching TRBD2. This CDR3 comprises 14 residues. Trimming took 2 bases from V and 5 from J; bases not matched to a gene: 5. Germline loops: CDR1 SGDLS, CDR2 YYNGEE.

The rearrangement uses TRBV5-1 and TRBJ1-6; D is perhaps TRBD1 (5 bases). In germline, CDR1 is SGHRS, CDR2 YFSETQ. The V end lost 4 bases, the J end lost 0 bases, and 8 bases lay between the germline ends. CDR3 length equals 15 residues. The CDR3 protein is CASSGQSSYNSPLHF. The CDR3 nucleotides are TGCGCCAGCAGCGGACAAAGCTCCTATAATTCACCCCTCCACTTT.

This rearrangement joins TRBV19 to TRBJ1-5, with D tentatively TRBD1 (5 bases). V was pared by 1 base and J by 1 base, with 14 bases between. Germline CDR1 LNHDA, CDR2 SQIVND (reference sequence). The CDR3 runs 17 residues. The CDR3 DNA reads as TGTGCCAGTAGTATAGGCGGGACCCATCTCAGCAATCAGCCCCAGCATTTT. Its translation is CASSIGGTHLSNQPQHF.

This clone occurred once. The chain employs TRBV11-2 and TRBJ2-1; 7 nucleotides align to TRBD2. Unmatched junction bases numbered 8, after V lost 0 bases and J lost 6 bases. The germline V gene has CDR1 SGHAT and CDR2 FQNNGV. The CDR3 runs to 16 residues. The CDR3 DNA reads TGTGCCAGCAGCTTAGATGTCGGACTAGGCCTCAATGAGCAGTTCTTC. Protein sequence: CASSLDVGLGLNEQFF.

This chain connects TRBV30 to TRBJ1-4; TRBD1 is a possible D gene (5 bases). CDR1 and CDR2 (germline): GTSNPN, SVGIG (reference sequence). V dropped 3 bases and J dropped 5 bases, with 19 bases sitting between them. The CDR3 length is 16 residues. The CDR3 bases are TGTGCCTGGAGCCTCGTGGTGGGACTAGAGAATGAAAAACTGTTTTTT. This translates into CAWSLVVGLENEKLFF.

V and J are TRBV7-9 and TRBJ1-1, with a tentative D call TRBD1 (5 bases). The CDR3 totals 13 residues. Trimming pared 4 bases from V and 10 bases from J, leaving 16 bases between. CDR1 SEHNR and CDR2 FQNEAQ come from the germline V gene (reference sequence). The CDR3 spells CASSYISGAAAFF. CDR3 nucleotide sequence: TGTGCCAGCAGCTATATAAGTGGGGCGGCAGCTTTCTTT.

The V call is TRBV5-1, the J call TRBJ1-4; D perhaps matches TRBD1 (6 bases). Deletions cut 4 bases from V and 8 bases from J, with 15 bases between. The CDR3 consists of 14 residues. CDR1 and CDR2 from the germline V gene are SGHRS and YFSETQ. CDR3 protein: CASSPGQSSEKLFF. DNA for the CDR3: TGCGCCAGCAGCCCAGGACAGAGTTCGGAAAAACTGTTTTTT.

V is TRBV7-2 and J is TRBJ2-3; no clear D. The germline CDR1 and CDR2 sequences are SGHTA and FQGNSA. Between the trimmed V and J ends, which lost 0 bases and 5 bases, there was a span of 6 bases. This CDR3 spans 13 amino acids. CDR3 protein: CASSLAPGDTQYF. DNA of the CDR3: TGTGCCAGCAGCTTAGCTCCGGGAGATACGCAGTATTTT.

The V call is TRBV20-1, the J call TRBJ1-1; D is uncertain. This CDR3 spans 11 amino acids. Per the germline V gene, CDR1 is DFQATT and CDR2 is SNEGSKA (reference sequence). Between the trimmed V and J ends, which lost 4 bases and 5 bases, there was a span of 8 bases. The CDR3 DNA reads as TGCAGTGCTATAACGGAGACTGAAGCTTTCTTT. Translation gives CSAITETEAFF.

The V gene is TRBV28, the J gene TRBJ1-2; 12 nucleotides agree with TRBD1. The germline V gene encodes CDR1 MDHEN and CDR2 SYDVKM. The CDR3 extends over 15 amino acids. V shed 7 bases, J shed 8 bases, and the junction held 11 bases outside the gene matches. The CDR3, as DNA: TGTGCCAGCACCCTATTCCGGGACAGGGGGCGCGGCTACACCTTC. It specifies CASTLFRDRGRGYTF.

The rearrangement uses TRBV27 and TRBJ2-1; 9 positions agree with TRBD2. This CDR3 region has 17 residues. Germline V CDR1 and CDR2: MNHEY, SMNVEV (reference sequence). J was trimmed by 3 bases and V by 2 bases; bases with no gene match: 8. The CDR3 DNA follows: TGTGCCAGCAGTTTAACTGCGGGGGGGTTCTTCTACAATGAGCAGTTCTTC. It yields the protein CASSLTAGGFFYNEQFF.

The chain carries TRBV6-6 and TRBJ1-2; D uncertain. V was clipped by 2 bases and J by 8 bases, with 12 bases between them. Germline values: CDR1 MNHNY, CDR2 SVGAGI (reference sequence). The CDR3 sequence is 13 residues long. The CDR3 region is CASSYVVSRGYTF. CDR3 sequence (DNA): TGTGCCAGCAGTTACGTGGTTTCGAGGGGCTACACCTTC.

This clone was seen once. The chain has TRBV4-1 and TRBJ2-3, with D uncertain. CDR3 size: 15 residues. Trimming took off 3 bases at V and 0 bases at J, with 10 bases between the two ends. Germline CDR1 is MGHRA and CDR2 is YSYEKL. The CDR3 nucleotides are TGCGCCAGCAGCCATCGGGTGTCTAGCACAGATACGCAGTATTTT. Residues: CASSHRVSSTDTQYF.

This sequence joins TRBV1 and TRBJ2-5; TRBD1 was called by the table and not checked on the DNA. TRBV1 is a documented pseudogene. This CDR3 comprises 14 residues. CDR3 sequence (DNA): TGCACCAGCAGCCCCCGACGGACACAAGAGACCCAGTACTTC. Translating gives CTSSPRRTQETQYF.

The chain combines TRBV4-2 with TRBJ1-2, with D hard to call. This CDR3 is 13 amino acids long. The germline CDR1 and CDR2 sequences are LGHNA and YNFKEQ. Trimming took off 0 bases at V and 5 bases at J, with 7 bases between the two ends. The CDR3 loop reads CASSQDLGYGYTF. The CDR3 region has the DNA TGTGCCAGCAGCCAAGATCTAGGATATGGCTACACCTTC.

The chain combines TRBV16 with TRBJ1-5; possibly TRBD1 for D (5 bases). The CDR3 spans 15 residues. Germline assignment: CDR1 KGHSY and CDR2 FQNENV. The V gene lost 6 bases and the J gene lost 0 bases, with 12 bases spanning the gap. DNA for the CDR3: TGTGCCAGCAGGGGGCTGGACTATAGCAATCAGCCCCAGCATTTT. Translation: CASRGLDYSNQPQHF.

The chain carries TRBV7-2 and TRBJ1-1, with 10 positions matching TRBD1. J lost 3 bases, V lost 4 bases, and 2 bases had no gene match. From germline, CDR1 is SGHTA and CDR2 FQGNSA. This CDR3 spans 14 amino acids. CDR3 coding DNA: TGTGCCAGCAGCTACGGACAGGGGGACACTGAAGCTTTCTTT. The encoded protein is CASSYGQGDTEAFF.

J is TRBJ1-2 and V is TRBV19; 8 bases map to TRBD1. Germline V lookup: CDR1 LNHDA, CDR2 SQIVND (reference sequence). J gave up 2 bases and V 7 bases, and 3 bases lay outside the gene matches. This CDR3 contains 13 residues. The CDR3 sequence: CASKGQANYGYTF. CDR3 nucleotides: TGTGCCAGTAAGGGACAGGCGAACTATGGCTACACCTTC.

CDR3 in DNA: TGTGCCAGCAGTTTTCTGACTGAGGATCTCTATGGCTACACCTTC. Its protein is CASSFLTEDLYGYTF. The chain employs TRBV28 and TRBJ1-2; D gene ambiguous. Germline loops: CDR1 MDHEN, CDR2 SYDVKM. The CDR3 covers 15 residues. The germline V and J ends were trimmed by 3 bases and 4 bases, with 15 bases remaining between them.

In its sample, this clone was seen once. This chain joins TRBV5-1 and TRBJ2-7; 9 nucleotides align to TRBD1. Looked up from germline, CDR1 is SGHRS and CDR2 is YFSETQ. The length of the CDR3 is 14 residues. V was clipped by 9 bases and J by 4 bases; unmatched bases: 11. The CDR3 DNA reads as TGCGCCACAGGCCCGGGACAGGGAAATTACGAGCAGTACTTC. It specifies CATGPGQGNYEQYF. Supplemented by reference TRBV5-1 and TRBJ2-7, the full variable domain reads KAGVTQTPRYLIKTRGQQVTLSCSPISGHRSVSWYQQTPGQGLQFLFEYFSETQRNKGNFPGRFSGRQFSNSRSEMNVSTLELGDSALYLCATGPGQGNYEQYFGPGTRLTVT.

V and J are TRBV2 and TRBJ1-1; D is possibly TRBD1 (5 bases). Germline CDR1 and CDR2: SNHLY and FYNNEI. V lost 2 bases and J lost 7, with 17 bases in between. CDR3 size: 15 residues. This chain's CDR3 is CASSEWRGPEGEAFF. CDR3 nucleotides: TGTGCCAGCAGTGAATGGAGGGGTCCTGAGGGTGAAGCTTTCTTT.

The count of this clone is one. V usage is TRBV5-1 and J usage is TRBJ2-2, with 14 nucleotides matching TRBD2. Trimming removed 0 bases from V and 0 bases from J; junction bases left unmatched: 4. CDR3 size: 19 residues. The germline gives CDR1 SGHRS, CDR2 YFSETQ. The CDR3 protein is CASSLAGTSGGANTGELFF. The CDR3 region has the DNA TGCGCCAGCAGCTTGGCCGGGACTAGCGGGGGAGCGAACACCGGGGAGCTGTTTTTT.

The rearrangement uses TRBV5-1 and TRBJ1-2, with 7 bases identical to TRBD1. Trimming cost V 5 bases and J 0 bases; bases outside gene matches: 10. This CDR3 is 16 amino acids long. CDR1 and CDR2 from the germline V gene are SGHRS and YFSETQ. The CDR3 reads CASRSFAGGSNYGYTF. In DNA form, the CDR3 reads TGCGCCAGCAGATCCTTCGCAGGGGGATCTAACTATGGCTACACCTTC.

In this sample, this clone turned up once. V usage is TRBV6-5 and J usage is TRBJ2-1; TRBD1 matches 9 bases. CDR3 length: 15 residues. V trimming: 7 bases; J trimming: 2 bases; junction bases outside the gene matches: 6. Per the germline V gene, CDR1 is MNHEY and CDR2 is SVGAGI. The CDR3 DNA reads TGTGCCAGCACCCCGGGACAGGGCCCCTACAATGAGCAGTTCTTC. This encodes CASTPGQGPYNEQFF.

The chain carries TRBV29-1 and TRBJ1-5; D possibly corresponds to TRBD1 (6 bases). Germline CDR1 is SQVTM and CDR2 is ANQGSEA. V was cut by 7 bases and J by 3 bases, with 16 bases left in between. The CDR3 has 14 amino acids. The CDR3 bases are TGCAGCGCCACAGGGCTATCCCCCAATCAGCCCCAGCATTTT. Encoded protein: CSATGLSPNQPQHF.

V usage is TRBV9 and J usage is TRBJ2-1; 7 positions agree with TRBD2. The CDR3 covers 15 residues. In germline, CDR1 is SGDLS, CDR2 YYNGEE. J lost 0 bases, V lost 3 bases, and 3 bases had no gene match. CDR3 nucleotides: TGTGCCAGCAGCGCAACGGGGGGCTCCTACAATGAGCAGTTCTTC. Residues: CASSATGGSYNEQFF.

This clone was counted between two and nine times. The CDR3 DNA is TGTGCCAGCTCACCATCGACAGACTCTGAAGCTTTCTTT. Its translation is CASSPSTDSEAFF. The chain carries TRBV18 and TRBJ1-1; TRBD1 might be the D (5 bases). Trimming pared 2 bases from V and 6 bases from J, leaving 10 bases between. The CDR3 is 13 residues long. Per the germline V gene, CDR1 is KGHSH and CDR2 is LQKENI.

The chain employs TRBV5-1 and TRBJ2-3; D uncertain. The CDR3 has 12 amino acids. Trimming left V 2 bases short and J 4 bases short, with 5 bases between. CDR1 is SGHRS and CDR2 is YFSETQ in the germline V gene. Here the CDR3 DNA reads TGCGCCAGCAGCTTTGCGGCAGATACGCAGTATTTT. Its translation: CASSFAADTQYF.

This CDR3 is CASSPGQDHYGYTF. DNA for the CDR3: TGTGCCAGCAGCCCAGGACAGGACCACTATGGCTACACCTTC. The chain joins TRBV28 to TRBJ1-2; 7 bases fit TRBD1. The ends lost 6 bases at V and 3 bases at J; junction bases unmatched: 7. CDR1 MDHEN and CDR2 SYDVKM come from the germline V gene. This CDR3 has 14 amino acids.

The chain is built from TRBV28 and TRBJ1-1; 11 nucleotides agree with TRBD1. The CDR3 is made up of 14 amino acids. Germline V lookup: CDR1 MDHEN, CDR2 SYDVKM. Germline trimming cut 6 bases from V and 1 base from J; bases unmatched to any gene: 1. CDR3 in DNA: TGTGCCAGCAGCGGACAGGGGGCGAACACTGAAGCTTTCTTT. This sequence encodes CASSGQGANTEAFF.